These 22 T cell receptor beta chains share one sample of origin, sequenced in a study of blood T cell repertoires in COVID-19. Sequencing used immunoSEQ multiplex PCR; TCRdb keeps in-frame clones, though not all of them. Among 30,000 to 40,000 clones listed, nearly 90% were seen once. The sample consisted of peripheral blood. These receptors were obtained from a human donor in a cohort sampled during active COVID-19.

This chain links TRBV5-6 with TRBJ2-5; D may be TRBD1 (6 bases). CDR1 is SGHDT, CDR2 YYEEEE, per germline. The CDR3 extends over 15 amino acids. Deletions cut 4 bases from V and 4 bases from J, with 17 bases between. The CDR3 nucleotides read TGTGCCAGCAGCACTCGACAGGTCACCTCAGAGACCCAGTACTTC. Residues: CASSTRQVTSETQYF.

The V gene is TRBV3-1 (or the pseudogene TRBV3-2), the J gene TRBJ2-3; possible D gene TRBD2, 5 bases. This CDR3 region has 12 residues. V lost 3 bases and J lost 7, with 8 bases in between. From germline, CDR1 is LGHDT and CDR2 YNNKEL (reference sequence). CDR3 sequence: CASSQEEHTQYF. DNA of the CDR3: TGTGCCAGCAGCCAGGAGGAGCATACGCAGTATTTT.

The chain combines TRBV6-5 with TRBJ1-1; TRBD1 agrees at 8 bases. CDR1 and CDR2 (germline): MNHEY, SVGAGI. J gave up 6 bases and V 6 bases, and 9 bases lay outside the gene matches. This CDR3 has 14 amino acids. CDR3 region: CASRLVGQGPEAFF. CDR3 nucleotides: TGTGCCAGCAGGCTAGTCGGACAGGGCCCTGAAGCTTTCTTT.

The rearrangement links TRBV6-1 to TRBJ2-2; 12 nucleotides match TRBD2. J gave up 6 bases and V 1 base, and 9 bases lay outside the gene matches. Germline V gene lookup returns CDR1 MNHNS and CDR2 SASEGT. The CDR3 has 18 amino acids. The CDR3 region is CASSEERTSGVRAGELFF. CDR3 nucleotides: TGTGCCAGCAGTGAAGAAAGGACTAGCGGGGTCCGGGCCGGGGAGCTGTTTTTT.

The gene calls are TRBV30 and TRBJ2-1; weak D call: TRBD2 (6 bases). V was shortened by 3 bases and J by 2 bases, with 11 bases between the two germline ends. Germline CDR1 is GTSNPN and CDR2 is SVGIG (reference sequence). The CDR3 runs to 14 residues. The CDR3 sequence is CAWSGGVTYNEQFF. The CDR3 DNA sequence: TGTGCCTGGAGCGGCGGGGTGACCTACAATGAGCAGTTCTTC.

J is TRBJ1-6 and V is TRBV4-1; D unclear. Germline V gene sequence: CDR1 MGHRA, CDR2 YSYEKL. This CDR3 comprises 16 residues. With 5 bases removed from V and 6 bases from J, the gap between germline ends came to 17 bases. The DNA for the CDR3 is TGCGCCAGCAGCTCCCTTATTTACGAGATTAATTCACCCCTCCACTTT. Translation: CASSSLIYEINSPLHF.

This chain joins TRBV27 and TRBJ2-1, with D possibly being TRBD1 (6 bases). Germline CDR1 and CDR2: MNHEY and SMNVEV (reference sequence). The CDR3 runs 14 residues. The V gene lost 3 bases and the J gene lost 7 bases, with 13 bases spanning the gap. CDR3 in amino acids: CASSLGAPENEQFF. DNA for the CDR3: TGTGCCAGCAGTTTGGGGGCCCCGGAAAATGAGCAGTTCTTC.

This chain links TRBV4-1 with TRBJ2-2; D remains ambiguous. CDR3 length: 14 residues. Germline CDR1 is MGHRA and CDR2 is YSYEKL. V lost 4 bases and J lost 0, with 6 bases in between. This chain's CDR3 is CASSLGPNTGELFF. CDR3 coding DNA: TGCGCCAGCAGCCTTGGGCCGAACACCGGGGAGCTGTTTTTT.

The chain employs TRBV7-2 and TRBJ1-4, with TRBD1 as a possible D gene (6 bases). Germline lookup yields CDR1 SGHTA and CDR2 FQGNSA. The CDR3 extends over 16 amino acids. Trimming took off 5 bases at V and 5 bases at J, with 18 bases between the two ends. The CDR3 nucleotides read TGTGCCAGCAGCCCATACAGGACAGAGACCAATGAAAAACTGTTTTTT. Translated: CASSPYRTETNEKLFF.

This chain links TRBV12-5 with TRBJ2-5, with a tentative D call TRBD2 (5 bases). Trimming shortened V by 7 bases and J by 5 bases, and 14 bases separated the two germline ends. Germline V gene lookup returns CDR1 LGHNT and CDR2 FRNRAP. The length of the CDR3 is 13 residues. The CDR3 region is CASAILGGETQYF. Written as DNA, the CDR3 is TGTGCTAGTGCCATTTTAGGCGGGGAGACCCAGTACTTC.

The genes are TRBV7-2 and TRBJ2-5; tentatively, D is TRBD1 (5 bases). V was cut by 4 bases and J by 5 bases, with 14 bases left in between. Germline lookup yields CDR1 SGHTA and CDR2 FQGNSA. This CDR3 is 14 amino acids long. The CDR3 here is CASSSFGAKETQYF. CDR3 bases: TGTGCCAGCAGCTCCTTTGGGGCGAAGGAGACCCAGTACTTC.

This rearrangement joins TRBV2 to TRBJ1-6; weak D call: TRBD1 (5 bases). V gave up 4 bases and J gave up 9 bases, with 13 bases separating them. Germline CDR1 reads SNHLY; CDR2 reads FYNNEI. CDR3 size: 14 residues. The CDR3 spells CASSGGMGSSPLHF. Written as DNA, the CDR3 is TGTGCCAGCAGTGGGGGCATGGGGTCTTCACCCCTCCACTTT.

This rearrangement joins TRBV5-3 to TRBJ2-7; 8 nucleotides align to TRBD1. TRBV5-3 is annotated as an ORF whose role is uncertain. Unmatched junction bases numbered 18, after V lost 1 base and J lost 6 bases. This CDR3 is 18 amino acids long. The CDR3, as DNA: TGTGCCAGAAGCTTGCACGACCACCACCAGGGGGCCTCGGGCGAGCAGTACTTC. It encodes CARSLHDHHQGASGEQYF.

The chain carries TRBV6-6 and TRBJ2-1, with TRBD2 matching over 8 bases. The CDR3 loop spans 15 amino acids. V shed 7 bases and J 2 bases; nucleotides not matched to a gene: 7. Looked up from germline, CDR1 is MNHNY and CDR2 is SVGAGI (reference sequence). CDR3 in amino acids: CASTTSGGAYNEQFF. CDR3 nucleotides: TGTGCCAGCACCACTTCCGGGGGGGCCTACAATGAGCAGTTCTTC.

Here the CDR3 reads CASSRDSPLSNSPLHF. The CDR3 DNA follows: TGTGCCAGCAGCCGGGACAGTCCGCTCAGTAATTCACCCCTCCACTTT. The V call is TRBV5-4, the J call TRBJ1-6; TRBD1 agrees at 7 bases. Germline V gene data show CDR1 as SGHNT and CDR2 as YYREEE (reference sequence). V lost 4 bases and J lost 6; bases outside the gene matches: 10. CDR3 length: 16 residues.

The CDR3 region is CASSLSSPYETQYF. The CDR3 bases are TGTGCCAGCAGTTTAAGCTCGCCGTACGAGACCCAGTACTTC. The V and J genes are TRBV27 and TRBJ2-5; no definite D call. The CDR3 consists of 14 residues. Trimming shortened V by 2 bases and J by 5 bases, and 12 bases separated the two germline ends. Germline V gene data show CDR1 as MNHEY and CDR2 as SMNVEV (reference sequence).

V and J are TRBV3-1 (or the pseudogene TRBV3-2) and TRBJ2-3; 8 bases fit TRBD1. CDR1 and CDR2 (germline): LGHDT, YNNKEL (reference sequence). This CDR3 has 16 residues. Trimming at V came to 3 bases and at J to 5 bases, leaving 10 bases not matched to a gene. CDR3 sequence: CASSQRGTGGEDTQYF. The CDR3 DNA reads TGTGCCAGCAGCCAGAGAGGGACAGGTGGGGAAGATACGCAGTATTTT.

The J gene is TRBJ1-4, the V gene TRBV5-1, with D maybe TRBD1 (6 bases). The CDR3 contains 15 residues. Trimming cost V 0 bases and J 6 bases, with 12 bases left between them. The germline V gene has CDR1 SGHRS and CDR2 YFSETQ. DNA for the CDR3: TGCGCCAGCAGCTTGGATCCAGGGGTTGATGAAAAACTGTTTTTT. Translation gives CASSLDPGVDEKLFF.

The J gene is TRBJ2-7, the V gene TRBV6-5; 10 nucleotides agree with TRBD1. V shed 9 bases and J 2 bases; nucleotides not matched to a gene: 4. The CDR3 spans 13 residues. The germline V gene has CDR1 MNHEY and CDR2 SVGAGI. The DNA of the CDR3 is TGTGCCAGTGGGACAGGGGCCACCTACGAGCAGTACTTC. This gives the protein CASGTGATYEQYF.

The CDR3 coding sequence is TGTGCCAGCAGTTCCCCTCCAAGGGGACAAGAGACCCAGTACTTC. Translating it yields CASSSPPRGQETQYF. The chain employs TRBV28 and TRBJ2-5, with D possibly matching TRBD1 (5 bases). The germline V gene has CDR1 MDHEN and CDR2 SYDVKM. V lost 4 bases, J lost 2 bases, and 14 bases lay in between. The CDR3 has 15 amino acids.

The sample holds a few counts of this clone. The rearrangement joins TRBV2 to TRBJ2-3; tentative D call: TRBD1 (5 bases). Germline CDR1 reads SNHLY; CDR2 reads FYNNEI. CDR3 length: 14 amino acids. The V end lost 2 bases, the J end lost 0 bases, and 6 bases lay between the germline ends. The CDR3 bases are TGTGCCAGCAGTGAACAGGGAAGCACAGATACGCAGTATTTT. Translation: CASSEQGSTDTQYF.

CDR3 nucleotide sequence: TGTGCCATCAGATCCTTTGCGGGGCGCGGAGACGAGCAGTACTTC. It codes for CAIRSFAGRGDEQYF. The rearrangement joins TRBV10-3 to TRBJ2-7, with D maybe TRBD2 (6 bases). CDR3 length: 15 amino acids. The V gene's germline CDR1 is ENHRY and CDR2 SYGVKD. V dropped 6 bases and J dropped 5 bases, with 20 bases sitting between them.